The clone carrying this TCR beta chain was detected many times. The antigen remains unidentified. These data belong to a study of early T cells in non-severe SARS-CoV-2 infection. The overall study: Sequencing was performed on bulk RNA from unsorted whole blood, leaving chains unpaired. The study, taken as a whole, reports: The study's VDJdb matching favored anti-spike CD8 responses and missed private and CD4 specificities.

TCRdb ran MiXCR on the 5' RACE reads and lists one entry per CDR3 protein. The data hold about 41,000 distinct CDR3 sequences, with roughly a tenth observed a single time. Input material: whole blood. This sequence was found in an adult who was a healthcare worker with PCR-confirmed SARS-CoV-2 infection or an uninfected control (not recorded which).

Here the CDR3 reads CASTGYRGVLSFSYEQYF. Written as DNA, the CDR3 is TGTGCCAGCACTGGGTACAGGGGAGTTTTAAGTTTTTCCTACGAGCAGTACTTC. The chain joins TRBV2 to TRBJ2-7; TRBD1 aligns across 7 bases. The CDR3 is 18 amino acids. The V segment lost 7 bases and the J segment 1 base; nucleotides outside the gene matches: 19. Germline assignment: CDR1 SNHLY and CDR2 FYNNEI.